What follows are 8 T cell receptor beta chains derived from one specimen sequenced in a study of T-cell memory formation after mild COVID-19. Using its own MiXCR run on the 5' RACE reads, TCRdb lists one record per CDR3 protein. The sample comprises 190,000 or so distinct CDR3 sequences, about a fifth of which are singletons, and roughly 23% rests with the top ten. Input material: PBMCs or a T cell subset sorted from them (not recorded which). Receptor source: an adult woman who had mild COVID-19 (a few samples of this study predate the infection). Cell type and time point are not known.

This clonotype appeared a few times. The chain is built from TRBV25-1 and TRBJ1-1; 7 nucleotides line up with TRBD1. The junction had 11 bases not matched to a gene; V was cut back by 6 bases and J by 10 bases. Looked up from germline, CDR1 is MGHDK and CDR2 is SYGVNS. The CDR3 totals 13 residues. The CDR3 DNA is TGTGCCAGCAGAGGGGGCAACCTTTTGGCAGCTTTCTTT. As protein: CASRGGNLLAAFF.

The chain recombines TRBV7-9 with TRBJ2-7; 8 nucleotides agree with TRBD1. This CDR3 comprises 14 residues. J was trimmed by 3 bases and V by 5 bases; bases with no gene match: 6. Looked up from germline, CDR1 is SEHNR and CDR2 is FQNEAQ (reference sequence). This CDR3 reads CASSATGVGYEQYF. The DNA for the CDR3 is TGTGCCAGCAGCGCGACAGGGGTCGGCTACGAGCAGTACTTC.

This rearrangement joins TRBV7-8 to TRBJ2-6; D possibly matches TRBD1 or TRBD2 (5 bases each). V was trimmed by 1 base and J by 1 base, leaving 14 bases between them. The germline V gene has CDR1 SGHVS and CDR2 FQNEAQ. The CDR3 is 18 amino acids. This CDR3 is CASSLERGDQSGANVLTF. The DNA of the CDR3 is TGTGCCAGCAGCTTAGAAAGGGGAGATCAATCTGGGGCCAACGTCCTGACTTTC.

This clonotype has more than one count but fewer than ten. This sequence joins TRBV5-1 and TRBJ1-1; a weak D match, TRBD1 (5 bases). V lost 1 base, J lost 0 bases, and 13 bases lay in between. This CDR3 is built from 16 residues. The germline gives CDR1 SGHRS, CDR2 YFSETQ. The CDR3 region is CASSLFDRNLNTEAFF. The CDR3, as DNA: TGCGCCAGCAGCTTGTTCGACAGAAACCTGAACACTGAAGCTTTCTTT.

Only a few counts were recorded for this clonotype. The chain's CDR3 is CATNGGGGSGYTF. The CDR3 region has the DNA TGTGCCACCAATGGAGGGGGCGGGAGTGGCTACACCTTC. This chain joins TRBV24-1 and TRBJ1-2; 7 positions match TRBD1. This CDR3 is 13 amino acids long. Trimming cost V 8 bases and J 7 bases; bases outside gene matches: 9. The V gene's germline CDR1 is KGHDR and CDR2 SFDVKD.

There are a few counts of this clonotype. V and J are TRBV6-5 and TRBJ2-1, with D perhaps TRBD1 or TRBD2 (6 bases each). Germline loops: CDR1 MNHEY, CDR2 SVGAGI. The V and J ends lost 6 bases and 3 bases respectively, with 18 bases between them. The CDR3 has 16 residues. CDR3 coding DNA: TGTGCCAGCAGCCCGATGAGGGGGGCGATCTACAATGAGCAGTTCTTC. This gives the protein CASSPMRGAIYNEQFF.

The CDR3 is CAWAYGGSYEQYF. The DNA of the CDR3 is TGTGCCTGGGCCTATGGGGGATCCTACGAGCAGTACTTC. The chain carries TRBV30 and TRBJ2-7, with D perhaps TRBD1 or TRBD2 (5 bases each). V gave up 5 bases and J gave up 1 base, with 12 bases separating them. CDR1 and CDR2 (germline): GTSNPN, SVGIG (reference sequence). The CDR3 loop spans 13 amino acids.

The genes are TRBV4-2 and TRBJ1-2; the D gene is possibly TRBD1 (6 bases). With 0 bases removed from V and 6 bases from J, the gap between germline ends came to 14 bases. Germline CDR1 LGHNA, CDR2 YNFKEQ. The CDR3 runs 15 residues. CDR3 protein: CASSQEAPGADGYTF. The CDR3 region has the DNA TGTGCCAGCAGCCAAGAGGCTCCAGGGGCCGATGGCTACACCTTC.